The 27 T cell receptor beta chains in this list originate from one sample, sequenced in a study of T cell repertoires in cytomegalovirus infection. One entry per CDR3 protein results from TCRdb running MiXCR on the reads. The repertoire consists of some 560,000 distinct CDR3 sequences, with around 40% occurring once and the leading ten covering 48%. Which antigens these TCRs recognize remains unknown. The sample in question was cultured PBMCs, obtained from culture after CMV antigen stimulation. The receptors come from a human donor in good health (CMV status not recorded). Some clones in this sample may be carry-over from other donors' samples.

This clonotype showed up many times. The chain carries TRBV7-2 and TRBJ2-3; 8 nucleotides line up with TRBD2. V was clipped by 4 bases and J by 7 bases; unmatched bases: 13. CDR3 length: 16 residues. CDR1 and CDR2 from the germline V gene are SGHTA and FQGNSA. The chain's CDR3 is CASSSEGSSGINTQYF. The CDR3 DNA follows: TGTGCCAGCAGCTCAGAGGGTAGTAGCGGGATAAATACGCAGTATTTT.

The chain links TRBV11-2 to TRBJ1-1; a weak D match, TRBD1 (5 bases). The CDR3 has 13 residues. Germline-derived CDR1 and CDR2 are SGHAT and FQNNGV. The V end was cut by 5 bases, the J end by 4 bases, with 11 bases between. Here the CDR3 DNA reads TGTGCCAGCAGCCTGACAGTCATCACTGAAGCTTTCTTT. It specifies CASSLTVITEAFF.

The J gene is TRBJ2-3, the V gene TRBV20-1, with 8 bases fitting TRBD1. CDR3 size: 13 residues. The V gene end was trimmed by 6 bases and the J gene end by 2 bases; junction bases not matched to a gene: 4. Per germline, CDR1 DFQATT and CDR2 SNEGSKA (reference sequence). The CDR3, as DNA: TGCAGTGCCGACAGGGGTAACACAGATACGCAGTATTTT. Amino acids: CSADRGNTDTQYF.

This clonotype was seen just once. This chain uses TRBV12-3 or TRBV12-4 with TRBJ2-5, with TRBD2 matching over 8 bases. The CDR3 is 13 residues long. The V and J ends lost 6 bases and 4 bases, in that order; junction bases with no gene match: 4. In nucleotides, the CDR3 is TGTGCCAGCAGAGCAGCGGGGGTAGAGACCCAGTACTTC. This translates into CASRAAGVETQYF.

The chain uses TRBV7-8 and TRBJ2-1, with D perhaps assigned TRBD1 or TRBD2 (5 bases each). This CDR3 is 14 amino acids long. CDR1 is SGHVS and CDR2 is FQNEAQ in the germline V gene. V lost 5 bases and J 8 bases, leaving 16 bases between the germline ends. CDR3 DNA sequence: TGTGCCAGCAGCGCCCTGGGGGTAGACGATGAGCAGTTCTTC. It codes for CASSALGVDDEQFF.

V usage is TRBV11-3 and J usage is TRBJ2-1; D possibly uses TRBD1 or TRBD2 (5 bases each). Germline CDR1 reads SGHNT; CDR2 reads YENEEA. The V and J ends lost 2 bases and 4 bases respectively, with 12 bases between them. CDR3 length: 15 residues. CDR3 nucleotides: TGTGCCAGCAGCTTAACCCGGGACCCTTACAATGAGCAGTTCTTC. Its translation: CASSLTRDPYNEQFF. The variable domain in full, completed from reference TRBV11-3 and TRBJ2-1, reads EAGVVQSPRYKIIEKKQPVAFWCNPISGHNTLYWYLQNLGQGPELLIRYENEEAVDDSQLPKDRFSAERLKGVDSTLKIQPAELGDSAVYLCASSLTRDPYNEQFFGPGTRLTVL.

Here the CDR3 reads CSALIDRNQPQHF. DNA of the CDR3: TGCAGTGCCCTTATCGACAGGAATCAGCCCCAGCATTTT. This rearrangement joins TRBV20-1 to TRBJ1-5; TRBD1 is a possible D gene (6 bases). This CDR3 has 13 residues. Per the germline V gene, CDR1 is DFQATT and CDR2 is SNEGSKA (reference sequence). Trimming stripped 6 bases from V and 4 bases from J, with 13 bases between.

This clonotype came up many times. This chain's CDR3 is CASSLYGTSGRDEQFF. In nucleotides, the CDR3 is TGTGCCAGCAGTCTTTATGGGACTAGCGGGCGGGATGAGCAGTTCTTC. V gene TRBV7-8 combines with J gene TRBJ2-1, with TRBD2 matching over 12 bases. Losses at the gene ends were 6 bases for V and 8 bases for J; bases not matched to a gene: 11. Germline V gene sequence: CDR1 SGHVS, CDR2 FQNEAQ. This CDR3 contains 16 residues.

V is TRBV12-5 and J is TRBJ2-1; no clear D. The CDR3 length is 13 residues. V lost 2 bases and J 5 bases, leaving 7 bases between the germline ends. The germline gives CDR1 LGHNT, CDR2 FRNRAP. The CDR3 protein is CASGLPPDNEQFF. CDR3 bases: TGTGCTAGTGGTTTGCCGCCGGACAATGAGCAGTTCTTC.

The sample holds a few counts of this clonotype. The chain joins TRBV7-6 to TRBJ2-1; TRBD2 agrees at 10 bases. Trimming took 1 base from V and 8 from J; bases not matched to a gene: 2. The germline CDR1 and CDR2 sequences are SGHVS and FNYEAQ. This CDR3 comprises 14 residues. CDR3 protein: CASSLVGLAYEQFF. The CDR3 DNA follows: TGTGCCAGCAGCTTAGTGGGACTAGCGTATGAGCAGTTCTTC.

This clonotype was seen a handful of times. The DNA of the CDR3 is TGTGCCAGCAGCCCGATAGCGGGAGCCCCCTACAATGAGCAGTTCTTC. Translated, it gives CASSPIAGAPYNEQFF. The chain recombines TRBV11-3 with TRBJ2-1, with TRBD2 matching over 9 bases. This CDR3 is 16 amino acids long. The J segment lost 2 bases and the V segment lost 5 bases, leaving 7 bases of the junction unmatched. CDR1 and CDR2 (germline): SGHNT, YENEEA.

This clonotype was counted only a few times. The V and J genes are TRBV10-3 and TRBJ2-3, with D possibly matching TRBD1 (7 bases). The CDR3 length is 14 residues. Germline-derived CDR1 and CDR2 are ENHRY and SYGVKD. The V end was cut by 3 bases, the J end by 6 bases, with 13 bases between. CDR3 nucleotides: TGTGCCATCAGTGACGCCAGGGGGGAGGATACGCAGTATTTT. As protein: CAISDARGEDTQYF.

This clonotype was observed a handful of times. The V gene is TRBV7-6, the J gene TRBJ2-5, with TRBD1 identical over 9 bases. The CDR3 is 14 residues long. Germline V CDR1 and CDR2: SGHVS, FNYEAQ. J gave up 4 bases and V 10 bases, and 10 bases lay outside the gene matches. The CDR3 reads CATTEGTGSETQYF. The CDR3 DNA is TGTGCCACCACGGAGGGGACAGGGTCAGAGACCCAGTACTTC.

This clonotype was seen a handful of times. This sequence joins TRBV7-2 and TRBJ2-1; TRBD2 is a possible D gene (5 bases). The CDR3 spans 12 residues. Germline values: CDR1 SGHTA, CDR2 FQGNSA. The V and J ends lost 2 bases and 9 bases respectively, with 8 bases between them. The CDR3: CASSLLALEQFF. The CDR3 nucleotides read TGTGCCAGCAGCTTACTAGCTCTTGAGCAGTTCTTC.

This rearrangement joins TRBV5-1 to TRBJ2-1; D is possibly TRBD1 or TRBD2 (5 bases each). With 5 bases removed from V and 5 bases from J, the gap between germline ends came to 11 bases. Per the germline V gene, CDR1 is SGHRS and CDR2 is YFSETQ. The CDR3 loop spans 13 amino acids. CDR3 sequence reads: CASRGTNNNEQFF. The CDR3 nucleotides are TGCGCCAGCAGAGGGACCAACAACAATGAGCAGTTCTTC.

As for this clonotype: The germline gene is not matched at one end of the junction; a read error may be the cause. The chain has TRBV6-2 or TRBV6-3 and TRBJ2-4, with 7 bases that match TRBD2. This CDR3 contains 15 residues. CDR1 is MNHEY and CDR2 is SVGEGT in the germline V gene. The CDR3 nucleotides are TGTGCCAGCACCTTTCGGGCGGGAGCCCAAAACATTCAGTACTTC. Translated, it gives CASTFRAGAQNIQYF.

This chain connects TRBV20-1 to TRBJ2-1; no clear D gene. Deletions cut 0 bases from V and 7 bases from J, with 16 bases between. The CDR3 totals 15 residues. Germline loops: CDR1 DFQATT, CDR2 SNEGSKA (reference sequence). In nucleotides, the CDR3 is TGCAGTGCTAGAGATGCGAGGTCCCCTCAAAATGAGCAGTTCTTC. Residues: CSARDARSPQNEQFF.

This clonotype was picked up a small number of times. The gene calls are TRBV18 and TRBJ2-7; D may be TRBD1 or TRBD2 (5 bases each). CDR3 size: 15 residues. Deletions cut 1 base from V and 6 bases from J, with 16 bases between. Germline V gene data show CDR1 as KGHSH and CDR2 as LQKENI. CDR3: CASSPLGVGDGEQYF. The CDR3 DNA sequence: TGTGCCAGCTCACCACTTGGGGTAGGGGACGGCGAGCAGTACTTC.

The chain combines TRBV4-1 with TRBJ1-2; a weak D match, TRBD1 (6 bases). The germline V and J ends were trimmed by 1 base and 1 base, with 7 bases remaining between them. The germline V gene encodes CDR1 MGHRA and CDR2 YSYEKL. CDR3 length: 14 amino acids. The DNA of the CDR3 is TGCGCCAGCAGCCAAGTAGGGGGTAACTATGGCTACACCTTC. Amino acid sequence: CASSQVGGNYGYTF.

The genes are TRBV15 and TRBJ1-2, with D uncertain. Germline CDR1 is LNHNV and CDR2 is YYDKDF (reference sequence). The CDR3 is 12 residues long. Trimming took 2 bases from V and 8 from J, leaving 9 bases between them. This CDR3 reads CATSRRREGYTF. CDR3 nucleotide sequence: TGTGCCACCAGCAGACGTCGGGAGGGCTACACCTTC.

The J gene is TRBJ1-4, the V gene TRBV28, with TRBD1 matching over 8 bases. This CDR3 comprises 14 residues. V shed 6 bases and J 8 bases; nucleotides not matched to a gene: 8. The germline V gene has CDR1 MDHEN and CDR2 SYDVKM. The chain's CDR3 is CASSLTGVGEKLFF. DNA for the CDR3: TGTGCCAGCAGCCTGACAGGGGTAGGGGAAAAACTGTTTTTT. Drawing the rest from reference TRBV28 and TRBJ1-4, the complete variable domain is DVKVTQSSRYLVKRTGEKVFLECVQDMDHENMFWYRQDPGLGLRLIYFSYDVKMKEKGDIPEGYSVSREKKERFSLILESASTNQTSMYLCASSLTGVGEKLFFGSGTQLSVL.

V gene TRBV7-2 combines with J gene TRBJ2-1, with 11 bases matching TRBD2. Germline V gene data show CDR1 as SGHTA and CDR2 as FQGNSA. This CDR3 is 15 amino acids long. With V trimmed by 5 bases and J by 7 bases, 7 bases remained unmatched. CDR3: CASSRSGGARNEQFF. CDR3 coding DNA: TGTGCCAGCAGCCGTAGCGGGGGGGCTCGGAATGAGCAGTTCTTC.

This chain uses TRBV7-2 with TRBJ2-5; 9 bases are a match to TRBD1. V dropped 3 bases and J dropped 4; count of bases not matched to a gene: 9. The length of the CDR3 is 16 residues. The germline gives CDR1 SGHTA, CDR2 FQGNSA. The CDR3 bases are TGTGCCAGCAGCTTGGAACCCGGGACAGGGCGAGAGACCCAGTACTTC. Translation gives CASSLEPGTGRETQYF.

In this sample, this clonotype turned up once. The rearrangement uses TRBV2 and TRBJ2-3; 7 bases fit TRBD2. Germline CDR1 SNHLY, CDR2 FYNNEI. Germline trimming cut 4 bases from V and 6 bases from J; bases unmatched to any gene: 10. This CDR3 contains 15 residues. CDR3 DNA sequence: TGTGCCAGCAGTGTAGGACTAGTGTCTACGGATACGCAGTATTTT. Translation: CASSVGLVSTDTQYF.

This rearrangement joins TRBV27 to TRBJ1-6; the match to TRBD1 covers 11 bases. This CDR3 has 19 amino acids. Germline V gives CDR1 MNHEY, CDR2 SMNVEV (reference sequence). The V gene end was trimmed by 6 bases and the J gene end by 5 bases; junction bases not matched to a gene: 15. CDR3 nucleotide sequence: TGTGCCAGCAGGCAAGTCGTAATCCGGGACAGGGGGAATAATTCACCCCTCCACTTT. Amino acid sequence: CASRQVVIRDRGNNSPLHF.

The sample holds a few counts of this clonotype. The chain employs TRBV27 and TRBJ2-7, with D perhaps matching TRBD1 (6 bases). The germline CDR1 and CDR2 sequences are MNHEY and SMNVEV (reference sequence). This CDR3 comprises 14 residues. V was trimmed by 1 base and J by 4 bases, leaving 11 bases between them. The CDR3, as DNA: TGTGCCAGCAGTTTATTCAGGGGCCCTTACGAGCAGTACTTC. Translation: CASSLFRGPYEQYF.

This clonotype was found a few times. The CDR3 region is CASSARTGPNSGPQHF. As DNA, the CDR3 is TGTGCCAGCTCTGCCAGGACCGGGCCCAACTCGGGGCCCCAGCATTTT. The chain joins TRBV2 to TRBJ1-5; D is ambiguous. V was trimmed by 8 bases and J by 9 bases, leaving 26 bases between them. The CDR3 is 16 amino acids. The germline CDR1 and CDR2 sequences are SNHLY and FYNNEI.